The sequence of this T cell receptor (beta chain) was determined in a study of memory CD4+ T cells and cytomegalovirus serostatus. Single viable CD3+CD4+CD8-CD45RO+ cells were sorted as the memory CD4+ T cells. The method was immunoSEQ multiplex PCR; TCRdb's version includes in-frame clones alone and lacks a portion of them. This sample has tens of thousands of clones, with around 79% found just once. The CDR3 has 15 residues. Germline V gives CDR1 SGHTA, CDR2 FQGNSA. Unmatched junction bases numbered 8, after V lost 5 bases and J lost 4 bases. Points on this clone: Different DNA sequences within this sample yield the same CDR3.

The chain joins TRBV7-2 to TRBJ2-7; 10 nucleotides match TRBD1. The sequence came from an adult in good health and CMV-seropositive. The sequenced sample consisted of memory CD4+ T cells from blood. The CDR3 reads CASSTGQGLLYEQYF. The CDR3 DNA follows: TGTGCCAGCAGCACGGGACAGGGGTTACTATACGAGCAGTACTTC.